The present entry profiles one T cell receptor beta chain with its context. These data come from a study of blood T cells in healthy people across ages. Roughly 10 milliliters was the volume of peripheral blood drawn from each donor. Samples had at least 7 million PBMCs isolated from them. Total RNA, at least 6 micrograms per sample, came from PBMCs. A J-beta primer mix and a sample-barcoded 5' primer were used in a second PCR of roughly 7 to 12 cycles. A template-switch adaptor with 12 random nucleotides tagged each cDNA molecule. One entry per CDR3 protein, called by TCRdb with MiXCR from the 5' RACE reads. There are just under 750,000 distinct CDR3 sequences in the sample; 22% occur only once, and approximately 20% lies in the top ten. Per germline, CDR1 LNHDA and CDR2 SQIVND (reference sequence). V was clipped by 11 bases and J by 3 bases, with 26 bases between them. The CDR3 consists of 17 residues.

The rearrangement joins TRBV19 to TRBJ2-1; tentatively, D is TRBD2 (12 bases). This receptor was taken from a man between 65 and 85 years old in good health. Sequenced input: blood. The CDR3: CAAGTGGLAGLYNEQFF. In DNA, the CDR3 is TGTGCCGCAGGGACAGGGGGACTAGCGGGCCTCTACAATGAGCAGTTCTTC. The whole variable domain, filled in from reference TRBV19 and TRBJ2-1, reads DGGITQSPKYLFRKEGQNVTLSCEQNLNHDAMYWYRQDPGQGLRLIYYSQIVNDFQKGDIAEGYSVSREKKESFPLTVTSAQKNPTAFYLCAAGTGGLAGLYNEQFFGPGTRLTVL.